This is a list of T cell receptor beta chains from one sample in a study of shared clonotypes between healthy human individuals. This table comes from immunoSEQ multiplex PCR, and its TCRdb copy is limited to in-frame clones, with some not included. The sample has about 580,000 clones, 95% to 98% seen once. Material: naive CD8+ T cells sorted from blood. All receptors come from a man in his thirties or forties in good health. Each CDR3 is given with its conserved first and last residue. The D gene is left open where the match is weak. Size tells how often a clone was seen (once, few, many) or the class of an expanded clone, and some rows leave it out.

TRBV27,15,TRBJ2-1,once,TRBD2,CASSFLASGINEQFF,TGTGCCAGCAGTTTTTTGGCTAGCGGGATCAATGAGCAGTTCTTC
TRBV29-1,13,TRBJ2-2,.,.,CSARTISTGELFF,TGCAGCGCTCGGACTATCTCCACCGGGGAGCTGTTTTTT
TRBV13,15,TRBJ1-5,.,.,CASSLRQEPGEPQHF,TGTGCCAGCAGCTTACGCCAGGAACCCGGTGAGCCCCAGCATTTT
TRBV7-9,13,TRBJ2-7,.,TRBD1,CASSRQGPYEQYF,TGTGCCAGCAGCCGACAGGGTCCCTACGAGCAGTACTTC
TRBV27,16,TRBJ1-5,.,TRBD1,CASSRGATGARQPQHF,TGTGCCAGCAGTCGTGGGGCGACAGGGGCCAGACAGCCCCAGCATTTT
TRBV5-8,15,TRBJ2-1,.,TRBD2,CASREGGVYYNEQFF,TGTGCCAGCCGGGAGGGAGGGGTTTACTACAATGAGCAGTTCTTC
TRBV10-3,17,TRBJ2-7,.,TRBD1,CAIRDSLGGASSYEQYF,TGTGCCATCAGAGATAGTTTAGGGGGCGCTAGCTCCTACGAGCAGTACTTC
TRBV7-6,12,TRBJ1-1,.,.,CASSRMNTEAFF,TGTGCCAGCAGTCGGATGAACACTGAAGCTTTCTTT
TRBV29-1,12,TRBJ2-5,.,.,CSATLLGETQYF,TGCAGCGCGACATTATTAGGAGAGACCCAGTACTTC
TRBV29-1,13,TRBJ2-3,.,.,CSVDMGGTDTQYF,TGCAGCGTTGATATGGGTGGCACAGATACGCAGTATTTT
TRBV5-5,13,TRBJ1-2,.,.,CASSLGGRDYDTF,TGTGCCAGCAGCTTGGGTGGCAGGGACTACGACACCTTC
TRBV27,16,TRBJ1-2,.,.,CASSPSFGDANYGYTF,TGTGCCAGCAGCCCGTCCTTCGGGGACGCTAACTATGGCTACACCTTC
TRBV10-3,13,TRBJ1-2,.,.,CAIKQGESDGYTF,TGTGCCATAAAGCAGGGCGAGTCAGATGGCTACACCTTC
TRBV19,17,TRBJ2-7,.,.,CASSSLHGWDNSYEQYF,TGTGCCAGTAGTTCGCTCCACGGCTGGGACAACTCCTACGAGCAGTACTTC
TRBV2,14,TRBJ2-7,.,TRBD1,CASSRRTGIYEQYF,TGTGCCAGCAGCCGAAGGACAGGGATCTACGAGCAGTACTTC
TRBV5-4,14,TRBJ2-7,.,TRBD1,CASSLSGTVYEQYF,TGTGCCAGCAGCTTAAGTGGGACAGTCTACGAGCAGTACTTC
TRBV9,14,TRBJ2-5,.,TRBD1,CASSPSGGLETQYF,TGTGCCAGCAGCCCATCAGGGGGCTTAGAGACCCAGTACTTC
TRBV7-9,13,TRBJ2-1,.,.,CAYGTSSYNEQFF,TGTGCTTATGGAACTAGCTCCTACAATGAGCAGTTCTTC
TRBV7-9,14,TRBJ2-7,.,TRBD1,CASSGRGQVYEQYF,TGTGCCAGCAGCGGGAGAGGACAGGTCTACGAGCAGTACTTC
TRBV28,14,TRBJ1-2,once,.,CAHGVGVTNYGYTF,TGTGCCCACGGCGTCGGAGTGACTAACTATGGCTACACCTTC